A selection of T cell receptor beta chains follows, all from one sample in a study of cytomegalovirus exposure and HLA in healthy donors. Some clones are missing from TCRdb's copy, which holds only in-frame ones; the method was immunoSEQ multiplex PCR. This sample yields under 95,000 clones, of which 76% are seen a single time; 5.3% belongs to the top ten. What was sequenced was PBMCs. The origin of the receptors is a young man in good health and CMV-seropositive. CDR3s leave out the opening cysteine and the closing phenylalanine or tryptophan.

v_call	cdr3_length	cdr3_aa
TRBV15	13	ATSKRRGGQETQY
TRBV4-2	13	ASSQVTSGANVLT
TRBV5-1	13	ASSSEQGIGNEQF
TRBV13	13	ASSFTGDRVNEQF
TRBV29-1	11	SATTGRNQPQH
TRBV5-1	13	ASSFGRQANTEAF
TRBV5-5	13	ASSFLEGASSPLH
TRBV7-9	11	ASSPSQHNEQF
TRBV27	12	ASRGTGNKGELF
TRBV4-3	14	ASSQDSRRSSYEQY
TRBV4-1	11	ASSPSGSETQY
TRBV28	13	ASSKLTRTGKPQH
TRBV4-2	15	ASSQERGGLADNEQF
TRBV7-6	13	ASSLTLRGQETQY
TRBV15	15	ATSRRSETWGGNEQF
TRBV5-1	11	ASSFGEDYGYT
TRBV29-1	11	SVDGTGSAEAF
TRBV29-1	11	SAQGQIYNEQF
TRBV6-5	13	ASSYSRGSNTEAF
TRBV14	12	ASSHSLVRYEQF
TRBV28	13	ASSLRGQRIGGYT
TRBV28	13	ASSALQLGGETQY
TRBV30	11	AWSISGANVLT
TRBV23-1	12	ASSHIQGGHEQY
TRBV7-9	14	ASSSRQGVLFYEQY
TRBV10-3	10	AISEVTGGYT
TRBV5-6	13	ASSPTKGANTEAF
TRBV28	13	ASSPSGRAANEQF
TRBV5-5	13	ASSQDRGGGYEQY
TRBV2	13	ASTPGTSLFYEQY
TRBV11-2	9	ASSYRNEQF
TRBV19	12	ASSIEGPNYGYT
TRBV4-2	17	ASSQDGFRGTTNTGELF
TRBV7-9	10	SSSRSPGTQY
TRBV30	11	AWSHNPPYEQY
TRBV7-9	13	ASSPTSGRSGEQY
TRBV27	14	ASSLSGRAYYNEQF
TRBV6-5	13	ASSAPGQGNYGYT
TRBV27	12	ASSPSGSYNEQF
TRBV27	14	ASSFTSSGLPYGYT